The TCR beta chain described here comes from a study of CD8 T cells in Susac syndrome. Reverse transcription of about 0.5 to 1 ug RNA used random hexamers. MiXCR, applied by TCRdb to the immunoSEQ multiplex PCR reads, yields one record per CDR3 protein. The sample contains 150,000 to 190,000 distinct CDR3 sequences, about 95% of which appear only once. Per germline, CDR1 SQVTM and CDR2 ANQGSEA. Trimming pared 1 base from V and 3 bases from J, leaving 10 bases between. The CDR3 has 13 amino acids. The material sequenced was CD8+ T cells from PBMCs. This chain joins TRBV29-1 and TRBJ2-7, with D unresolved. The clonotype originates from a human donor with multiple sclerosis. The CDR3 nucleotides are TGCAGCGTTGAAGCACCAAAGGGCTACGAGCAGTACTTC. It yields the protein CSVEAPKGYEQYF.